These 14 T cell receptor beta chains came from one sample sequenced in a study of PD-1 blockade in classical Hodgkin lymphoma. Sequencing used immunoSEQ multiplex PCR; TCRdb keeps in-frame clones, though not all of them. The sample carries tens of thousands of clones, around 78% recorded once. This sample's time point: cycle 4 day 1 (C4D1), after five to seven weeks of nivolumab. Relapses following autologous stem cell transplantation were seen in all patients, with brentuximab vedotin exposure varying. Sequencing was performed on peripheral blood mononuclear cells (PBMCs), taken before the fourth cycle of nivolumab. These receptors were obtained from a human donor with classical Hodgkin lymphoma.

CDR3: CASSVAARSGNTIYF. In DNA form, the CDR3 reads TGTGCCAGCAGCGTAGCCGCCCGCTCTGGAAACACCATATATTTT. This sequence joins TRBV9 and TRBJ1-3; D unclear. Germline V gene lookup returns CDR1 SGDLS and CDR2 YYNGEE. The CDR3 is 15 amino acids. V lost 0 bases and J lost 0, with 7 bases in between.

The rearrangement joins TRBV7-9 to TRBJ1-4; D is perhaps TRBD1 (5 bases). Per the germline V gene, CDR1 is SEHNR and CDR2 is FQNEAQ (reference sequence). The CDR3 sequence is 15 residues long. The V and J ends lost 3 bases and 7 bases respectively, with 15 bases between them. The CDR3 loop is CASSFDRVGGEKLFF. Here the CDR3 DNA reads TGTGCCAGCAGCTTCGACCGGGTGGGGGGTGAAAAACTGTTTTTT.

CDR3 residues: CASSYSRTAPGGYTF. The CDR3 DNA is TGTGCCAGCAGTTACTCTAGGACAGCTCCAGGTGGCTACACCTTC. The gene calls are TRBV6-5 and TRBJ1-2, with D possibly matching TRBD1 (6 bases). The ends were cut back, 0 bases at V and 7 bases at J, with 15 bases in the middle. CDR3 size: 15 residues. Germline V gene sequence: CDR1 MNHEY, CDR2 SVGAGI.

The sample holds one count of this clone. J is TRBJ2-5 and V is TRBV5-1, with D perhaps TRBD1 (5 bases). The CDR3 has 14 residues. CDR1 and CDR2 from the germline V gene are SGHRS and YFSETQ. With 0 bases removed from V and 4 bases from J, the gap between germline ends came to 10 bases. This CDR3 is CASSLGGRVETQYF. CDR3 DNA sequence: TGCGCCAGCAGCTTGGGGGGCAGGGTAGAGACCCAGTACTTC.

In its sample, this clone was seen many times. The sample holds other DNA sequences that translate to the same CDR3. The chain carries TRBV9 and TRBJ2-3; D possibly matches TRBD1 or TRBD2 (5 bases each). Germline V gives CDR1 SGDLS, CDR2 YYNGEE. This CDR3 region has 13 residues. V was shortened by 2 bases and J by 3 bases, with 7 bases between the two germline ends. The CDR3 reads CASSVGGTDTQYF. The CDR3 DNA is TGTGCCAGCAGCGTTGGGGGAACAGATACGCAGTATTTT. Full variable domain (rest looked up from reference TRBV9 and TRBJ2-3): DSGVTQTPKHLITATGQRVTLRCSPRSGDLSVYWYQQSLDQGLQFLIQYYNGEERAKGNILERFSAQQFPDLHSELNLSSLELGDSALYFCASSVGGTDTQYFGPGTRLTVL.

This clone was detected a few times. This chain uses TRBV5-4 with TRBJ2-7, with D perhaps assigned TRBD1 or TRBD2 (5 bases each). Trimming left V 4 bases short and J 1 base short, with 15 bases between. This CDR3 has 15 amino acids. Germline lookup yields CDR1 SGHNT and CDR2 YYREEE (reference sequence). Here the CDR3 reads CASSPRRDRSYEQYF. The CDR3 region has the DNA TGTGCCAGCAGCCCCCGCCGGGACCGTTCCTACGAGCAGTACTTC.

The CDR3 bases are TGCGCCAGCCGAGAGACAGGGGCGACTGGCTACACCTTC. This gives the protein CASRETGATGYTF. The chain couples TRBV5-1 to TRBJ1-2; 8 bases are a match to TRBD1. Trimming took 7 bases from V and 7 from J; bases not matched to a gene: 9. CDR1 and CDR2 (germline): SGHRS, YFSETQ. The CDR3 length is 13 residues. The complete variable domain, with remaining parts taken from reference TRBV5-1 and TRBJ1-2, reads KAGVTQTPRYLIKTRGQQVTLSCSPISGHRSVSWYQQTPGQGLQFLFEYFSETQRNKGNFPGRFSGRQFSNSRSEMNVSTLELGDSALYLCASRETGATGYTFGSGTRLTVV.

The V call is TRBV5-1, the J call TRBJ2-3; no definite D call. CDR1 is SGHRS, CDR2 YFSETQ, per germline. There are 14 residues in the CDR3. V dropped 0 bases and J dropped 2 bases, with 7 bases sitting between them. For the CDR3, the DNA is TGCGCCAGCAGCTTGGGGAGCATCACAGATACGCAGTATTTT. This codes for CASSLGSITDTQYF.

The CDR3 reads CASSRGRGSDTQYF. The CDR3 nucleotides are TGTGCCAGCTCCCGAGGGCGGGGGTCAGATACGCAGTATTTT. The rearrangement links TRBV18 to TRBJ2-3, with TRBD2 identical over 7 bases. The CDR3 has 14 residues. Germline lookup yields CDR1 KGHSH and CDR2 LQKENI. V lost 6 bases, J lost 4 bases, and 7 bases stayed unmatched.

The rearrangement joins TRBV10-3 to TRBJ2-5; D remains ambiguous. Germline V lookup: CDR1 ENHRY, CDR2 SYGVKD. V lost 0 bases to trimming and J lost 5 bases, with 7 bases between them. The CDR3 consists of 13 residues. The CDR3 DNA reads as TGTGCCATCAGTGAGTCCAGTAGGGAGACCCAGTACTTC. Translation: CAISESSRETQYF.

Only one count was recorded for this clone. The chain is built from TRBV19 and TRBJ2-2, with 9 bases lining up with TRBD2. The CDR3 contains 17 residues. Germline V lookup: CDR1 LNHDA, CDR2 SQIVND (reference sequence). The trim removed 6 bases at V and 2 bases at J, leaving 10 bases unmatched. CDR3 DNA sequence: TGTGCCAGTAGCCCTCCCGGGACTAGCAGCAACACCGGGGAGCTGTTTTTT. Protein: CASSPPGTSSNTGELFF.

The V call is TRBV7-8, the J call TRBJ2-5; TRBD1 matches 7 bases. The CDR3 has 14 residues. Germline V gives CDR1 SGHVS, CDR2 FQNEAQ. V was clipped by 5 bases and J by 2 bases; unmatched bases: 5. CDR3 loop: CASSLGTAQETQYF. Here the CDR3 DNA reads TGTGCCAGCAGCCTTGGGACAGCGCAAGAGACCCAGTACTTC.

This clone showed up just once. The DNA of the CDR3 is TGTGCCAGCAGCCCAGACAGCTTATATCAATCTGGGGCCAACGTCCTGACTTTC. It yields the protein CASSPDSLYQSGANVLTF. The V and J genes are TRBV5-5 and TRBJ2-6; the D gene is possibly TRBD1 (5 bases). Germline CDR1 is SGHKS and CDR2 is YYEKEE (reference sequence). The CDR3 spans 18 residues. The V and J ends lost 4 bases and 1 base respectively, with 18 bases between them.

This clone was detected a few times. The chain couples TRBV25-1 to TRBJ2-7, with D tentatively TRBD2 (6 bases). Trimming pared 4 bases from V and 2 bases from J, leaving 12 bases between. The CDR3 runs 14 residues. Germline CDR1 MGHDK, CDR2 SYGVNS. CDR3 sequence reads: CASSGRGGAYEQYF. The CDR3 DNA reads as TGTGCCAGCAGTGGGAGGGGTGGGGCCTACGAGCAGTACTTC.